Listed here is a single T cell receptor beta chain. The data stem from a study of blood T cell repertoires in COVID-19. This table comes from immunoSEQ multiplex PCR, and its TCRdb copy is limited to in-frame clones, with some not included. Seen here are 70,000 or so clones, around nine tenths observed once, and the top ten hold under 13%. Germline lookup yields CDR1 SGHRS and CDR2 YFSETQ. The CDR3 is 16 amino acids. V lost 0 bases and J 1 base, leaving 10 bases between the germline ends. The sample consisted of peripheral blood. The receptor's source is a woman between 18 and 29 years old with acute or convalescent COVID-19. The rearrangement uses TRBV5-1 and TRBJ2-2; a possible D gene is TRBD2 (5 bases). CDR3 residues: CASSLESGMNTGELFF. The CDR3 region has the DNA TGCGCCAGCAGCTTGGAATCGGGGATGAACACCGGGGAGCTGTTTTTT.